This is a list of T cell receptor beta chains from one sample in a study of response to subunit inactivated influenza vaccine. A single record per CDR3 protein comes from TCRdb applying MiXCR to the RT-PCR reads. This table has about half a million distinct CDR3 sequences, 10% to 11% appearing once. Sample: PBMCs from blood, taken roughly 45 days after vaccination. The source is a middle-aged man who received an inactivated influenza vaccine. The CDR3 runs from the conserved cysteine through the conserved F or W. Fields, in order: D gene, clone size, J gene, V gene, CDR3 DNA, CDR3 protein. A D gene is named only where the DNA matches it firmly. Clone size is shown for a subset of rows, as once, few, many or a class of expanded clone.

- few TRBJ2-7 TRBV6-1 TGTGCCAGCAGACCGGGGACCTTCACCGCGTACGAGCAGTACTTC CASRPGTFTAYEQYF
- - TRBJ2-1 TRBV5-1 TGCGCCAGCAGCTTGGCCGGATTAGCCAATGAGCAGTTCTTC CASSLAGLANEQFF
- - TRBJ2-7 TRBV9 TGTGCCAGCAGCGTAGCCCCGGGGGCTTCCTACGAGCAGTACTTC CASSVAPGASYEQYF
TRBD2 - TRBJ2-1 TRBV18 TGTGCCAGCTCACCTATGACTGATCGGGGGGATTCAAATGAGCAGTTCTTC CASSPMTDRGDSNEQFF
- - TRBJ2-3 TRBV7-9 TGTGCCAGCAGCCCAAGAAGGTGGGGCCGCGCAGATACGCAGTATTTT CASSPRRWGRADTQYF
TRBD2 - TRBJ2-3 TRBV20-1 TGCTGTGCTACTTCACGGACTAGCGGGAGCCCAGATACGCAGTATTTT CCATSRTSGSPDTQYF
- - TRBJ1-4 TRBV7-8 TGTGCCAGCAGCCCCACCCGGACGTTCGAAAAACTGTTTTTT CASSPTRTFEKLFF
TRBD1 - TRBJ1-4 TRBV10-3 TGTGCCATCAGTGACGAACGACAGGGAAAGGTGTTTTTT CAISDERQGKVFF
TRBD1 - TRBJ2-5 TRBV7-9 TGTGCCAGCAGCTTAGGGGGCGGGACAGGGCCACAAGAGACCCAGTACTTC CASSLGGGTGPQETQYF
TRBD2 - TRBJ2-5 TRBV12-3/TRBV12-4 TGTGCCAGCAGTCCCCTGACTAGCGGGAGGGCCGGAGAGACCCAGTACTTC CASSPLTSGRAGETQYF